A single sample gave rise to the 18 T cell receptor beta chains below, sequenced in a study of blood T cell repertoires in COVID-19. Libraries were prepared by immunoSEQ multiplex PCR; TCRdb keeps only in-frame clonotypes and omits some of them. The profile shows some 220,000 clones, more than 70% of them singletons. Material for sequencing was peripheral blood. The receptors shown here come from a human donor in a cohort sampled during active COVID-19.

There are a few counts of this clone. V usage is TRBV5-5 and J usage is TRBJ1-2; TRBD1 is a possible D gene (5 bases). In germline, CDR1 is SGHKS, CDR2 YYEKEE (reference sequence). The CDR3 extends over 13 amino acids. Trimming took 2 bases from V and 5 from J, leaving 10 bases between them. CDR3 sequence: CASSFSGVYGYTF. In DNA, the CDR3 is TGTGCCAGCAGCTTCTCGGGGGTTTATGGCTACACCTTC.

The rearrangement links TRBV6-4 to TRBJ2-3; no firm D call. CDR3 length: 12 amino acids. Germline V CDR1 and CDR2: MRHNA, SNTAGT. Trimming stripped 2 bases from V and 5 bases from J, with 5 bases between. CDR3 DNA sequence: TGTGCCAGCAGTGACCATAGAGATACGCAGTATTTT. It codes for CASSDHRDTQYF.

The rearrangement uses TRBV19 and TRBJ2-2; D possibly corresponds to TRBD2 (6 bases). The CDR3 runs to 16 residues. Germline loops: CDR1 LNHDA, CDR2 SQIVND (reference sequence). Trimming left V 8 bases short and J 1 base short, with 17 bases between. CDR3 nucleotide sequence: TGTGCCAGTTTGGACTATATCGCGATGAACACCGGGGAGCTGTTTTTT. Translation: CASLDYIAMNTGELFF. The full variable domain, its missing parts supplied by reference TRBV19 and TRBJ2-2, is DGGITQSPKYLFRKEGQNVTLSCEQNLNHDAMYWYRQDPGQGLRLIYYSQIVNDFQKGDIAEGYSVSREKKESFPLTVTSAQKNPTAFYLCASLDYIAMNTGELFFGEGSRLTVL.

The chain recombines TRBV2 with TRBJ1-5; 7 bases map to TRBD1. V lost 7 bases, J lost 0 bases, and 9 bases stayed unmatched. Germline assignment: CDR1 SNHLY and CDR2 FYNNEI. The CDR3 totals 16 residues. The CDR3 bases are TGTGCCAGCAAGGGGGCAGGGGCCCGTAGCAATCAGCCCCAGCATTTT. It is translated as CASKGAGARSNQPQHF. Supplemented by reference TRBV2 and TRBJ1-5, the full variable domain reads EPEVTQTPSHQVTQMGQEVILRCVPISNHLYFYWYRQILGQKVEFLVSFYNNEISEKSEIFDDQFSVERPDGSNFTLKIRSTKLEDSAMYFCASKGAGARSNQPQHFGDGTRLSIL.

The CDR3 DNA reads TGTGCCAGCGGGTCCCGTCTGAAGGGGCCATCCTCCTATGGCTACACCTTC. This encodes CASGSRLKGPSSYGYTF. V is TRBV27 and J is TRBJ1-2; weak D call: TRBD1 (5 bases). Germline V lookup: CDR1 MNHEY, CDR2 SMNVEV (reference sequence). V dropped 8 bases and J dropped 4 bases, with 26 bases sitting between them. CDR3 length: 17 residues.

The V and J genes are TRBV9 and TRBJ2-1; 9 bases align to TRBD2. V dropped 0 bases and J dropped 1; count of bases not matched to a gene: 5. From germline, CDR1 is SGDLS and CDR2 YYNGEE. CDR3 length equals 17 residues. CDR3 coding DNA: TGTGCCAGCAGCGTAGCGGGTAGCGGGGGATCCTACAATGAGCAGTTCTTC. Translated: CASSVAGSGGSYNEQFF.

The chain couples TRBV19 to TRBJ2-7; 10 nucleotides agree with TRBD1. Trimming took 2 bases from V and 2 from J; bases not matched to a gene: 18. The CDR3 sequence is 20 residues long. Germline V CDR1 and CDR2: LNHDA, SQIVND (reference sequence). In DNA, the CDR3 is TGTGCCAGTAGTATAATCTCCTCCTACCTTCCGGGACAGGGGCCCTACGAGCAGTACTTC. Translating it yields CASSIISSYLPGQGPYEQYF. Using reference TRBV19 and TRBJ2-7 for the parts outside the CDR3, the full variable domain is DGGITQSPKYLFRKEGQNVTLSCEQNLNHDAMYWYRQDPGQGLRLIYYSQIVNDFQKGDIAEGYSVSREKKESFPLTVTSAQKNPTAFYLCASSIISSYLPGQGPYEQYFGPGTRLTVT.

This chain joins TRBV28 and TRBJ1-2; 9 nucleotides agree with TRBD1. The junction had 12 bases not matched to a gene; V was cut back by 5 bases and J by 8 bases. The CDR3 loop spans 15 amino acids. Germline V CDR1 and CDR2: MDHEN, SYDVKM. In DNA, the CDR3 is TGTGCCAGCAGTCCCCCCCGGGGACAGGGAAGAGGCTACACCTTC. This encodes CASSPPRGQGRGYTF.

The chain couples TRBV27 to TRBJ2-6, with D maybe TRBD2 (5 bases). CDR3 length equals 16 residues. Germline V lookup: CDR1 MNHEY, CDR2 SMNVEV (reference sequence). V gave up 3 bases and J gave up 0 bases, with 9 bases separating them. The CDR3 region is CASSFSGYSGANVLTF. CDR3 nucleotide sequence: TGTGCCAGCAGTTTTTCGGGGTACTCTGGGGCCAACGTCCTGACTTTC.

CDR3 sequence: CASRENANTGELFF. CDR3 DNA: TGTGCCAGTCGGGAGAACGCGAACACCGGGGAGCTGTTTTTT. J is TRBJ2-2 and V is TRBV2; a possible D gene is TRBD2 (6 bases). Trimming pared 9 bases from V and 0 bases from J, leaving 11 bases between. This CDR3 is built from 14 residues. From germline, CDR1 is SNHLY and CDR2 FYNNEI.

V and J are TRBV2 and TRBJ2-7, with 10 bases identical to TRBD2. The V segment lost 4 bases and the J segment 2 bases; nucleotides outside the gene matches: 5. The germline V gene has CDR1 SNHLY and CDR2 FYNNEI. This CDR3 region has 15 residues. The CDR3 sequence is CASSALAGEAYEQYF. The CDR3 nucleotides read TGTGCCAGCAGTGCCCTAGCGGGGGAGGCCTACGAGCAGTACTTC.

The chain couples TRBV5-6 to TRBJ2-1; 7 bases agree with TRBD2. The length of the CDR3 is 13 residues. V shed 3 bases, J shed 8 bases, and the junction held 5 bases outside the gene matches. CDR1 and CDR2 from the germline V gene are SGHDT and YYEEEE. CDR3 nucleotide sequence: TGTGCCAGCAGCTCAGCGGGGATGGATGAGCAGTTCTTC. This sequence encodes CASSSAGMDEQFF.

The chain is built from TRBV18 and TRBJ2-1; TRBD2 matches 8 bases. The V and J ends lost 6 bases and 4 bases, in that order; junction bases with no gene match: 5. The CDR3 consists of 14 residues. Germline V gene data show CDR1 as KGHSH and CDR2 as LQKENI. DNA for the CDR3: TGTGCCAGCTCCAATAGCGGGGTATACAATGAGCAGTTCTTC. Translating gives CASSNSGVYNEQFF.

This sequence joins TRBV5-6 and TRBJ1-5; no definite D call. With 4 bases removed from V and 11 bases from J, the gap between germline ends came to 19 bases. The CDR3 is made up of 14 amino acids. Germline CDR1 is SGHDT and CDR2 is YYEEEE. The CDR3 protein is CASSALTAEGSQHF. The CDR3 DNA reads TGTGCCAGCAGCGCTCTCACAGCGGAAGGGTCCCAGCATTTT.

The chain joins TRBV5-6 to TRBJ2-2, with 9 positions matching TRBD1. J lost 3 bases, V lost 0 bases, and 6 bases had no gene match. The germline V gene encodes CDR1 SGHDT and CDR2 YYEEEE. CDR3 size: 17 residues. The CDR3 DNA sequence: TGTGCCAGCAGCTTGGCCCTTACAGGGGGCGACACCGGGGAGCTGTTTTTT. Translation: CASSLALTGGDTGELFF.

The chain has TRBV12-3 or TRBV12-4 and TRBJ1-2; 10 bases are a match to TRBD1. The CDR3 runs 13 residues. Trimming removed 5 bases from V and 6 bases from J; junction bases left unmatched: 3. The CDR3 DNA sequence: TGTGCCAGCAGTCAGGGGACAGGGGATGGCTACACCTTC. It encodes CASSQGTGDGYTF.

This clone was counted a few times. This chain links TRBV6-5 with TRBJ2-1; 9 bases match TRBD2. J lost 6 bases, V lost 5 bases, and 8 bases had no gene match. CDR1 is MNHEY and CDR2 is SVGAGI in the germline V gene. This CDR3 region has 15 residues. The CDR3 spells CASSRGLAQGNEQFF. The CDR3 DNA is TGTGCCAGCAGTAGAGGACTAGCGCAAGGCAATGAGCAGTTCTTC.

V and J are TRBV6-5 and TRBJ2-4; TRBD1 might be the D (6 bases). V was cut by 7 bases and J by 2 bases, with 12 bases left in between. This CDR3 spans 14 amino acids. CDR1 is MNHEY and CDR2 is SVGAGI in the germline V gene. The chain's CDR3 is CASTQQGPKNIQYF. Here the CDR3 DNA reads TGTGCCAGCACCCAGCAGGGGCCCAAAAACATTCAGTACTTC.